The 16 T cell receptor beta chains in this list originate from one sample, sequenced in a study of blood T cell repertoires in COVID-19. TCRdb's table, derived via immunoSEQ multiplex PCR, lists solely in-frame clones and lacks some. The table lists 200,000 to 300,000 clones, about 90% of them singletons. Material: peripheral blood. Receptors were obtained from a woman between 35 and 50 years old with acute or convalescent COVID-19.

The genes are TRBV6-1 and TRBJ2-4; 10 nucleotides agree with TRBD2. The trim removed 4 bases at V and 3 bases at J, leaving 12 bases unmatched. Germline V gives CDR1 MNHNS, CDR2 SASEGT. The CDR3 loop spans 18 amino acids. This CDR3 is CASSGGLAGDLLKNIQYF. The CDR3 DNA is TGTGCCAGCAGTGGGGGTCTAGCGGGGGACCTCCTCAAAAACATTCAGTACTTC.

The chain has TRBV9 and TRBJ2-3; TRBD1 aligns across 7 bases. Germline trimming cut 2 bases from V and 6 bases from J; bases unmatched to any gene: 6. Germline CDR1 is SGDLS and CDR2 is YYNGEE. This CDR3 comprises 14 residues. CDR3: CASSVGTEVDTQYF. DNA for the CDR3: TGTGCCAGCAGCGTTGGGACAGAAGTGGATACGCAGTATTTT.

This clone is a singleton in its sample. In DNA, the CDR3 is TGTGCCAGCAGCCCTAGTCCGAGTTTGCAGTATTTT. It yields the protein CASSPSPSLQYF. The chain recombines TRBV6-6 with TRBJ2-3; D unresolved. The length of the CDR3 is 12 residues. Germline lookup yields CDR1 MNHNY and CDR2 SVGAGI (reference sequence). The V gene lost 6 bases and the J gene lost 11 bases, with 15 bases spanning the gap.

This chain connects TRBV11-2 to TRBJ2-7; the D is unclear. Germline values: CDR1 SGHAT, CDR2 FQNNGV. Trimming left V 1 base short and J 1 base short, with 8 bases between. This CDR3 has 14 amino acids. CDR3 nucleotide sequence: TGTGCCAGCAGCTTAGGGGCAGGTTCCTACGAGCAGTACGTC. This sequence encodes CASSLGAGSYEQYV.

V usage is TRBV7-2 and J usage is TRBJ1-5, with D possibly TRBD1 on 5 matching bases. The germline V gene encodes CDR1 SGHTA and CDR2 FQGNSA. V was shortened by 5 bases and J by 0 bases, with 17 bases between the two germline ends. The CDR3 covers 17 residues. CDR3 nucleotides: TGTGCCAGCAGCGGGGGGTTCGCCAGTCTTAGCAATCAGCCCCAGCATTTT. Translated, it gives CASSGGFASLSNQPQHF.

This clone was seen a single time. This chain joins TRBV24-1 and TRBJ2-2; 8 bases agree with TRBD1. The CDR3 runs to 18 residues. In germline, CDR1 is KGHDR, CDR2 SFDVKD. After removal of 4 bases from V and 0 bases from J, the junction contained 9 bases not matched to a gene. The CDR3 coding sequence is TGTGCCACCAGTGAGTGGACAGGGCCATCTGCGAACACCGGGGAGCTGTTTTTT. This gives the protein CATSEWTGPSANTGELFF.

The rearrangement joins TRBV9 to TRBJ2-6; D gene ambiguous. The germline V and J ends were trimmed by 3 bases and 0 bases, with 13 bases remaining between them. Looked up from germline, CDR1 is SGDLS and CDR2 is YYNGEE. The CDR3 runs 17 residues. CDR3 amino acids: CASSAGPIFSGANVLTF. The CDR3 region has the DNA TGTGCCAGCAGCGCAGGCCCTATCTTCTCTGGGGCCAACGTCCTGACTTTC. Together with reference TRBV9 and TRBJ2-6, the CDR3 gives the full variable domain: DSGVTQTPKHLITATGQRVTLRCSPRSGDLSVYWYQQSLDQGLQFLIQYYNGEERAKGNILERFSAQQFPDLHSELNLSSLELGDSALYFCASSAGPIFSGANVLTFGAGSRLTVL.

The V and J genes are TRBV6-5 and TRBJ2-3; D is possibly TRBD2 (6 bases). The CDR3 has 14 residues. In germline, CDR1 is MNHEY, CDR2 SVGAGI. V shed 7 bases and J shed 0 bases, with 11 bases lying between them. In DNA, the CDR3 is TGTGCCAGCAAAGTAGCGGATAGCACAGATACGCAGTATTTT. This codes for CASKVADSTDTQYF.

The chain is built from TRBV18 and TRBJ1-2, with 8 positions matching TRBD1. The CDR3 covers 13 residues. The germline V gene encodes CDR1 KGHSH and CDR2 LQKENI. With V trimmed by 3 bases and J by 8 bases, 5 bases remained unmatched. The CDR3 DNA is TGTGCCAGCTCACCTCAGGGGGCTGGGGGCTACACCTTC. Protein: CASSPQGAGGYTF.

CDR3 nucleotide sequence: TGTGCCAGCAGTGGTCCCCGGACAGGGGCAATGGATGGCTACACCTTC. Encoded protein: CASSGPRTGAMDGYTF. The rearrangement joins TRBV25-1 to TRBJ1-2; 9 nucleotides agree with TRBD1. The CDR3 consists of 16 residues. Germline assignment: CDR1 MGHDK and CDR2 SYGVNS. Trimming removed 4 bases from V and 6 bases from J; junction bases left unmatched: 12.

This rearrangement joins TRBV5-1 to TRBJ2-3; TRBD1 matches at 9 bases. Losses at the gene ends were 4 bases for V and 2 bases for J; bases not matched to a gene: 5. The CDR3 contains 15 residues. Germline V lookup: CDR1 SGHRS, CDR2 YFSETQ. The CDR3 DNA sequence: TGCGCCAGCAGCCCACAGGGGGCACCCACAGATACGCAGTATTTT. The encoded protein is CASSPQGAPTDTQYF.

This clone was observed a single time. The CDR3 coding sequence is TGTGCCAGCAGCCAACGCCGGGTCTGGGGCAATCAGCCCCAGCATTTT. This translates into CASSQRRVWGNQPQHF. The V and J genes are TRBV5-6 and TRBJ1-5; no clear D. Between the trimmed V and J ends, which lost 4 bases and 2 bases, there was a span of 16 bases. The CDR3 has 16 amino acids. Germline V CDR1 and CDR2: SGHDT, YYEEEE. Variable domain in full (rest from reference TRBV5-6 and TRBJ1-5): DAGVTQSPTHLIKTRGQQVTLRCSPKSGHDTVSWYQQALGQGPQFIFQYYEEEERQRGNFPDRFSGHQFPNYSSELNVNALLLGDSALYLCASSQRRVWGNQPQHFGDGTRLSIL.

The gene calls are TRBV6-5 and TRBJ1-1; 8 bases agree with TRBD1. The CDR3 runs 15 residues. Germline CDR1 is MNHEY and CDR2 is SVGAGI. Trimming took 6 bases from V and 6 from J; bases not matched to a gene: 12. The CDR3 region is CASSDRGRAHAEAFF. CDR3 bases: TGTGCCAGCAGCGACAGGGGTCGAGCCCACGCTGAAGCTTTCTTT.

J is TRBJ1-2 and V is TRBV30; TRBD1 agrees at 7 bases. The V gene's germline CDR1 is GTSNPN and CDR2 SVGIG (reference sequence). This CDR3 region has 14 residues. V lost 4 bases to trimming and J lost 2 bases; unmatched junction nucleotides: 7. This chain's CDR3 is CAWMLTGTNYGYTF. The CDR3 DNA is TGTGCCTGGATGCTGACAGGGACGAACTATGGCTACACCTTC.

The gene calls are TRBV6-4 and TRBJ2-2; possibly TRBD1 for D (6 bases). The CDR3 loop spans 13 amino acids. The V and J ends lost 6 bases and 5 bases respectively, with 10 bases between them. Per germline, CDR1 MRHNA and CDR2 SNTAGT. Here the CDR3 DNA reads TGTGCCAGCAGCCACAGGGATACCGGGGAGCTGTTTTTT. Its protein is CASSHRDTGELFF.

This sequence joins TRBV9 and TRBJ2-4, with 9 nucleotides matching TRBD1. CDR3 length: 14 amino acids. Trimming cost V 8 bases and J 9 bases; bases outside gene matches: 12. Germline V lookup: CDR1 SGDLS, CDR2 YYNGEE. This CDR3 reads CASSRQGGDSIQYF. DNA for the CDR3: TGTGCCAGTTCCCGACAGGGGGGGGATAGCATTCAGTACTTC.